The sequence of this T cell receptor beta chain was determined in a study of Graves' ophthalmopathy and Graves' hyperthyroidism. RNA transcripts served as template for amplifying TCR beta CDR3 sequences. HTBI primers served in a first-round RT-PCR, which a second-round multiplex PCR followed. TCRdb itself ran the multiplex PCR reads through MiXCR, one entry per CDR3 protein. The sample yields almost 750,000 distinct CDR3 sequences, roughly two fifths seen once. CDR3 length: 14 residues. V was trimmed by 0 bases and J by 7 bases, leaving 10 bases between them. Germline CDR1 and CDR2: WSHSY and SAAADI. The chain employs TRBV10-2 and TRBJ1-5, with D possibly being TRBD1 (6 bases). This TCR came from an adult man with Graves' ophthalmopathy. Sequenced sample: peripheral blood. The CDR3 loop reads CASSESGDNQPQHF. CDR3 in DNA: TGCGCCAGCAGTGAGTCAGGGGACAACCAGCCCCAGCATTTT.